A single sample gave rise to the 5 T cell receptor beta chains below, sequenced in a study of blood T cell repertoires in COVID-19. Data came from immunoSEQ multiplex PCR; TCRdb stores just in-frame clones and leaves some out. The table has about 430,000 clones, about 88% seen once; the top ten hold 1.4% to 1.5%. Sequencing input: PBMCs or T cells enriched from blood (not recorded which). The receptors were gathered from a woman aged 18-29 years who had been exposed to COVID-19.

V usage is TRBV5-8 and J usage is TRBJ1-5, with D hard to call. There are 14 residues in the CDR3. The germline V gene has CDR1 SGHTS and CDR2 YDEGEE. The ends were cut back, 7 bases at V and 2 bases at J, with 13 bases in the middle. The CDR3 protein is CASLGVYGNQPQHF. DNA for the CDR3: TGTGCCAGCTTGGGAGTTTATGGCAATCAGCCCCAGCATTTT.

This clone occurred once. This rearrangement joins TRBV7-9 to TRBJ2-7, with 7 bases identical to TRBD1. Germline-derived CDR1 and CDR2 are SEHNR and FQNEAQ (reference sequence). V dropped 4 bases and J dropped 6; count of bases not matched to a gene: 3. CDR3 length: 12 residues. Written as DNA, the CDR3 is TGTGCCAGCAGCTCCACAGGGGTCGAGCAGTACTTC. Its protein product is CASSSTGVEQYF. The full variable domain, completed using reference TRBV7-9 and TRBJ2-7, is DTGVSQNPRHKITKRGQNVTFRCDPISEHNRLYWYRQTLGQGPEFLTYFQNEAQLEKSRLLSDRFSAERPKGSFSTLEIQRTEQGDSAMYLCASSSTGVEQYFGPGTRLTVT.

This chain connects TRBV18 to TRBJ2-5; a possible D gene is TRBD1 (6 bases). The V and J ends lost 3 bases and 5 bases respectively, with 13 bases between them. Germline CDR1 reads KGHSH; CDR2 reads LQKENI. The CDR3 is 14 residues long. The CDR3 here is CASSPGPRGETQYF. The DNA for the CDR3 is TGTGCCAGCTCACCGGGGCCTAGGGGGGAGACCCAGTACTTC.

V gene TRBV6-2 or TRBV6-3 combines with J gene TRBJ1-5; 7 bases map to TRBD1. V lost 5 bases and J lost 0; bases outside the gene matches: 10. Looked up from germline, CDR1 is MNHEY and CDR2 is SVGEGT. CDR3 length: 17 residues. CDR3: CASSGGGLRYSNQPQHF. In DNA, the CDR3 is TGTGCCAGCAGTGGAGGGGGCCTAAGGTATAGCAATCAGCCCCAGCATTTT.

The rearrangement uses TRBV30 and TRBJ1-2; D unclear. The CDR3 totals 14 residues. V was trimmed by 2 bases and J by 4 bases, leaving 14 bases between them. Germline-derived CDR1 and CDR2 are GTSNPN and SVGIG (reference sequence). The CDR3 here is CAWSSPAGIYGYTF. The CDR3 DNA follows: TGTGCCTGGAGTTCCCCCGCAGGAATCTATGGCTACACCTTC.